The T cell receptor (beta chain) under discussion was sequenced for a study of PD-1 blockade in classical Hodgkin lymphoma. Study results and caveats: Complete responders showed a baseline diversity that resembled the diversity of newly diagnosed patients.

The time point: cycle 4 day 1 (C4D1), after 6 weeks of nivolumab. There was relapse after autologous stem cell transplantation in every patient, and there was variation in brentuximab vedotin exposure. Looked up from germline, CDR1 is MDHEN and CDR2 is SYDVKM. Trimming left V 3 bases short and J 0 bases short, with 18 bases between. This CDR3 region has 18 residues. In the case of this clone: Antigen specificity is unknown.

Measured with immunoSEQ multiplex PCR; TCRdb has only the in-frame clones, and not every one. The table shows roughly 64,000 clones, with 90% to 95% occurring only once. This TCR was sampled from a human donor with classical Hodgkin lymphoma. This chain uses TRBV28 with TRBJ1-5, with D uncertain. Source: peripheral blood mononuclear cells (PBMCs), taken before the fourth cycle of nivolumab. The CDR3 region has the DNA TGTGCCAGCAGTTTTGGCAGGCCCAGAGGGTATAGCAATCAGCCCCAGCATTTT. This translates into CASSFGRPRGYSNQPQHF.